These 7 T cell receptor beta chains share one sample of origin, sequenced in a study of cytomegalovirus exposure and HLA in healthy donors. The PCR made use of 60 Vbeta and 13 Jbeta primers. The method was immunoSEQ multiplex PCR; TCRdb's version includes in-frame clones alone and lacks a portion of them. Among around 120,000 clones, over 60% were seen once, and the ten largest hold 2.9%. Sequenced material: PBMCs. These receptors originate from a human donor in good health.

The rearrangement joins TRBV4-3 to TRBJ1-1; TRBD1 might be the D (6 bases). The germline V gene has CDR1 LGHNA and CDR2 YSLEER. Trimming shortened V by 0 bases and J by 10 bases, and 12 bases separated the two germline ends. This CDR3 contains 13 residues. This chain's CDR3 is CASSQDTGLGAFF. CDR3 DNA sequence: TGCGCCAGCAGCCAAGACACAGGGCTGGGAGCTTTCTTT.

The chain uses TRBV18 and TRBJ1-1; possible D gene TRBD1, 6 bases. The CDR3 is made up of 14 amino acids. Germline loops: CDR1 KGHSH, CDR2 LQKENI. Trimming left V 5 bases short and J 1 base short, with 11 bases between. The CDR3 here is CASSIGGQNTEAFF. The CDR3 bases are TGTGCCAGCTCAATAGGGGGACAGAACACTGAAGCTTTCTTT.

This chain links TRBV7-8 with TRBJ2-1; 12 bases match TRBD2. CDR1 is SGHVS, CDR2 FQNEAQ, per germline. J gave up 8 bases and V 4 bases, and 9 bases lay outside the gene matches. The CDR3 has 16 residues. The CDR3 DNA sequence: TGTGCCAGCAGCTCGCGACTAGCGGGAGAATTCGATGAGCAGTTCTTC. Translating it yields CASSSRLAGEFDEQFF.

This chain joins TRBV9 and TRBJ2-3; 10 bases match TRBD2. Trimming at V came to 2 bases and at J to 3 bases, leaving 3 bases not matched to a gene. Germline assignment: CDR1 SGDLS and CDR2 YYNGEE. The CDR3 sequence is 15 residues long. Written as DNA, the CDR3 is TGTGCCAGCAGCGTTAGCGGGGGGAGAACAGATACGCAGTATTTT. Its protein product is CASSVSGGRTDTQYF.

The rearrangement joins TRBV9 to TRBJ2-7; 13 nucleotides match TRBD2. Germline CDR1 and CDR2: SGDLS and YYNGEE. J lost 6 bases, V lost 5 bases, and 5 bases had no gene match. This CDR3 comprises 14 residues. In nucleotides, the CDR3 is TGTGCCAGCAGTGTCGGGACTAGCGGGACCGAGCAGTACTTC. This translates into CASSVGTSGTEQYF.

The chain joins TRBV5-4 to TRBJ2-1, with 8 bases aligning to TRBD2. The CDR3 sequence is 16 residues long. Losses at the gene ends were 5 bases for V and 2 bases for J; bases not matched to a gene: 9. Per the germline V gene, CDR1 is SGHNT and CDR2 is YYREEE (reference sequence). The CDR3 loop is CASSRGGVRAYNEQFF. In nucleotides, the CDR3 is TGTGCCAGCAGTCGGGGGGGAGTTAGGGCCTACAATGAGCAGTTCTTC.

In this sample, this clone turned up a few times. This chain links TRBV19 with TRBJ1-5; 9 nucleotides align to TRBD1. Germline CDR1 reads LNHDA; CDR2 reads SQIVND (reference sequence). J gave up 3 bases and V 8 bases, and 11 bases lay outside the gene matches. The CDR3 length is 16 residues. The CDR3 nucleotides are TGTGCCAGTGTCGGAAGGACAGGGGTCCCCAATCAGCCCCAGCATTTT. Encoded protein: CASVGRTGVPNQPQHF.